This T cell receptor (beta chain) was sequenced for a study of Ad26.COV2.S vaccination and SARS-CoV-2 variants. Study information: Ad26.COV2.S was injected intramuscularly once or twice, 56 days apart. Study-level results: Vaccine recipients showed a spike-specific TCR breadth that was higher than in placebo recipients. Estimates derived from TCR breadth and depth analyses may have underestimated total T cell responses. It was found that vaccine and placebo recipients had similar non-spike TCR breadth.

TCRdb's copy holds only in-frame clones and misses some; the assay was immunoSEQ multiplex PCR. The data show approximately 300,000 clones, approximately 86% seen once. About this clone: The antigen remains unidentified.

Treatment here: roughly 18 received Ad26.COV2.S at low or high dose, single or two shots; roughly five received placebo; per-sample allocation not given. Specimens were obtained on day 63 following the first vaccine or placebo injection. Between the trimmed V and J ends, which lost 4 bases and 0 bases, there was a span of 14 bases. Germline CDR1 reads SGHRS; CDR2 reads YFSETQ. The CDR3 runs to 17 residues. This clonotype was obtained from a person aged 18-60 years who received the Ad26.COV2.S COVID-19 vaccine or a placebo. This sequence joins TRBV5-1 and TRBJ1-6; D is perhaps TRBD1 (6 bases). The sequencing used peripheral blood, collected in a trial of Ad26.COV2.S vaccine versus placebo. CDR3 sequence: CASSPGHASSYNSPLHF. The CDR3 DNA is TGCGCCAGCAGCCCGGGACATGCGAGCTCCTATAATTCACCCCTCCACTTT. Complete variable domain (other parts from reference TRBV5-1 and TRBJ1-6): KAGVTQTPRYLIKTRGQQVTLSCSPISGHRSVSWYQQTPGQGLQFLFEYFSETQRNKGNFPGRFSGRQFSNSRSEMNVSTLELGDSALYLCASSPGHASSYNSPLHFGNGTRLTVT.